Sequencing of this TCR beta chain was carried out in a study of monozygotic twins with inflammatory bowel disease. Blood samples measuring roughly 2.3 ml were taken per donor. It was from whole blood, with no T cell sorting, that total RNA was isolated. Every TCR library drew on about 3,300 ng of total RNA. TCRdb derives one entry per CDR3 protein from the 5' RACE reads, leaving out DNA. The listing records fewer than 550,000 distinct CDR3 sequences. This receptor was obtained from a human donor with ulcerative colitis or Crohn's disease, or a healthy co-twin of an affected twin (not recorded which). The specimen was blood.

The CDR3 sequence is CASSPLPPLAASPQETQYF. The rearrangement uses TRBV18 and TRBJ2-5; TCRdb's D call, TRBD1, is unchecked because there is no DNA. CDR3 length: 19 amino acids. In germline, CDR1 is KGHSH, CDR2 LQKENI.